These 29 T cell receptor beta chains came from one sample sequenced in a study of cytomegalovirus exposure and HLA in healthy donors. PCR primers comprised 60 Vbeta and 13 Jbeta primers. Sequenced by immunoSEQ multiplex PCR; TCRdb stores in-frame clones only, minus some. The sample carries about 160,000 clones, about 72% recorded once. Input material: PBMCs. Receptors were obtained from a man aged 45 to 65 in good health and CMV-seropositive.

This rearrangement joins TRBV5-1 to TRBJ2-7; 8 bases fit TRBD2. This CDR3 is 15 amino acids long. Trimming cost V 0 bases and J 3 bases; bases outside gene matches: 5. CDR1 SGHRS and CDR2 YFSETQ come from the germline V gene. CDR3 sequence: CASSLATSGLYEQYF. The CDR3 nucleotides read TGCGCCAGCAGCTTGGCCACTAGCGGACTCTACGAGCAGTACTTC.

This rearrangement joins TRBV7-2 to TRBJ2-7; D is possibly TRBD2 (5 bases). Per germline, CDR1 SGHTA and CDR2 FQGNSA. V was shortened by 0 bases and J by 0 bases, with 9 bases between the two germline ends. The CDR3 spans 15 residues. CDR3: CASSLAGESSYEQYF. The CDR3, as DNA: TGTGCCAGCAGCTTAGCCGGGGAGAGCTCCTACGAGCAGTACTTC.

In DNA form, the CDR3 reads TGTGCCAGCAGCCAAGTCGGCGCTGGACAGTACAATGAGCAGTTCTTC. Protein product: CASSQVGAGQYNEQFF. The rearrangement links TRBV14 to TRBJ2-1; maybe TRBD1 (6 bases). This CDR3 comprises 16 residues. CDR1 and CDR2 (germline): SGHDN, FVKESK. Trimming cost V 1 base and J 4 bases, with 14 bases left between them.

The count of this clone is one. V usage is TRBV2 and J usage is TRBJ2-3; D might be TRBD2 (7 bases). CDR1 is SNHLY and CDR2 is FYNNEI in the germline V gene. CDR3 length: 13 amino acids. Trimming left V 8 bases short and J 6 bases short, with 15 bases between. CDR3 sequence: CASSTGGDDTQYF. The CDR3 DNA sequence: TGTGCCAGCTCTACGGGGGGCGACGATACGCAGTATTTT.

The CDR3 protein is CAWRKDRGNTIYF. CDR3 sequence (DNA): TGTGCCTGGAGAAAGGACAGGGGAAACACCATATATTTT. The genes are TRBV30 and TRBJ1-3; 7 nucleotides line up with TRBD1. Looked up from germline, CDR1 is GTSNPN and CDR2 is SVGIG (reference sequence). V shed 3 bases and J 4 bases; nucleotides not matched to a gene: 3. The CDR3 is made up of 13 amino acids.

V gene TRBV7-2 combines with J gene TRBJ2-5; 7 bases align to TRBD2. The ends lost 4 bases at V and 5 bases at J; junction bases unmatched: 7. The CDR3 runs 14 residues. Germline V gene lookup returns CDR1 SGHTA and CDR2 FQGNSA. The CDR3 coding sequence is TGTGCCAGCAGCTCAAGGACTAGATCGGAGACCCAGTACTTC. It encodes CASSSRTRSETQYF. The full variable domain, rest sourced from reference TRBV7-2 and TRBJ2-5, is GAGVSQSPSNKVTEKGKDVELRCDPISGHTALYWYRQSLGQGLEFLIYFQGNSAPDKSGLPSDRFSAERTGGSVSTLTIQRTQQEDSAVYLCASSSRTRSETQYFGPGTRLLVL.

The rearrangement joins TRBV7-2 to TRBJ1-2; TRBD1 agrees at 7 bases. Germline V gives CDR1 SGHTA, CDR2 FQGNSA. This CDR3 is 14 amino acids long. Trimming cost V 5 bases and J 4 bases; bases outside gene matches: 7. Here the CDR3 DNA reads TGTGCCAGCAGCACCCGACAGGGATTCTATGGCTACACCTTC. It translates to CASSTRQGFYGYTF.

This clone appeared a few times. The rearrangement joins TRBV7-9 to TRBJ2-5; 8 bases line up with TRBD1. The V and J ends lost 4 bases and 4 bases, in that order; junction bases with no gene match: 5. The CDR3 runs to 14 residues. Per germline, CDR1 SEHNR and CDR2 FQNEAQ (reference sequence). This CDR3 reads CASSSPGGRETQYF. In DNA form, the CDR3 reads TGTGCCAGCAGCTCACCAGGGGGCCGAGAGACCCAGTACTTC.

V usage is TRBV9 and J usage is TRBJ1-2; 10 bases agree with TRBD1. Germline V CDR1 and CDR2: SGDLS, YYNGEE. The junction had 0 bases not matched to a gene; V was cut back by 0 bases and J by 7 bases. The CDR3 length is 13 residues. The CDR3 region has the DNA TGTGCCAGCAGCGTAGGGACAGGGGGTGGCTACACCTTC. Amino acid sequence: CASSVGTGGGYTF.

This clone was observed a few times. V gene TRBV13 combines with J gene TRBJ2-7; TRBD1 agrees at 7 bases. Germline CDR1 reads PRHDT; CDR2 reads FYEKMQ (reference sequence). V was clipped by 2 bases and J by 5 bases; unmatched bases: 6. This CDR3 has 14 residues. Here the CDR3 reads CASSLSGQDHEQYF. The CDR3 nucleotides read TGTGCCAGCAGCTTATCAGGACAGGACCACGAGCAGTACTTC.

This sequence joins TRBV27 and TRBJ2-7, with a tentative D call TRBD2 (6 bases). Germline CDR1 MNHEY, CDR2 SMNVEV (reference sequence). The CDR3 covers 14 residues. Trimming removed 7 bases from V and 4 bases from J, with 17 bases in between. CDR3 bases: TGTGCCAGCACCCGCGGCGAGGGGAGGTACGAGCAGTACTTC. Its protein product is CASTRGEGRYEQYF.

The gene calls are TRBV28 and TRBJ2-7, with D possibly matching TRBD2 (6 bases). This CDR3 comprises 16 residues. Germline values: CDR1 MDHEN, CDR2 SYDVKM. The germline V and J ends were trimmed by 6 bases and 3 bases, with 21 bases remaining between them. The CDR3 loop reads CASSKGGYRGRYEQYF. The CDR3 nucleotides are TGTGCCAGCAGCAAGGGAGGTTACAGAGGACGCTACGAGCAGTACTTC.

This chain joins TRBV10-3 and TRBJ2-7; 9 nucleotides align to TRBD2. CDR3 length: 16 amino acids. Germline lookup yields CDR1 ENHRY and CDR2 SYGVKD. V was clipped by 2 bases and J by 5 bases; unmatched bases: 10. The CDR3 here is CAISEPPAGGFDEQYF. The CDR3 region has the DNA TGTGCCATCAGTGAGCCACCAGCGGGGGGCTTTGACGAGCAGTACTTC.

The gene calls are TRBV11-2 and TRBJ1-1; D remains ambiguous. CDR3 length: 12 amino acids. Germline CDR1 SGHAT, CDR2 FQNNGV. V was clipped by 3 bases and J by 7 bases, with 9 bases between them. CDR3 amino acids: CASSFGGSEAFF. Here the CDR3 DNA reads TGTGCCAGCAGCTTCGGAGGAAGTGAAGCTTTCTTT.

The DNA of the CDR3 is TGTGCCACCAGCGGGAGGGCGGCCTACGAGCAGTACTTC. Its translation: CATSGRAAYEQYF. The gene calls are TRBV15 and TRBJ2-7, with 7 bases lining up with TRBD2. From germline, CDR1 is LNHNV and CDR2 YYDKDF (reference sequence). V shed 5 bases, J shed 2 bases, and the junction held 3 bases outside the gene matches. The CDR3 length is 13 residues.

The V and J genes are TRBV11-2 and TRBJ2-5; 8 bases map to TRBD1. The V segment lost 5 bases and the J segment 2 bases; nucleotides outside the gene matches: 13. CDR3 length: 17 residues. Looked up from germline, CDR1 is SGHAT and CDR2 is FQNNGV. This CDR3 is CASSRDVWYRGQETQYF. The CDR3 region has the DNA TGTGCCAGCAGCAGAGATGTGTGGTACAGGGGGCAAGAGACCCAGTACTTC.

This clone was seen a single time. The chain couples TRBV7-9 to TRBJ1-4; the match to TRBD1 covers 8 bases. Germline V gives CDR1 SEHNR, CDR2 FQNEAQ (reference sequence). The J segment lost 8 bases and the V segment lost 1 base, leaving 6 bases of the junction unmatched. The CDR3 contains 15 residues. The CDR3: CASSLGGQGGEKLFF. Written as DNA, the CDR3 is TGTGCCAGCAGCTTAGGAGGACAGGGTGGGGAAAAACTGTTTTTT.

This chain links TRBV27 with TRBJ2-7, with a possible D match to TRBD2 (5 bases). CDR1 MNHEY and CDR2 SMNVEV come from the germline V gene (reference sequence). Deletions cut 8 bases from V and 2 bases from J, with 10 bases between. This CDR3 contains 12 residues. The CDR3 protein is CASGSLTYEQYF. The CDR3 region has the DNA TGTGCCAGCGGGAGTCTAACCTACGAGCAGTACTTC.

The rearrangement uses TRBV29-1 and TRBJ2-7; TRBD1 agrees at 9 bases. Germline CDR1 is SQVTM and CDR2 is ANQGSEA. Losses at the gene ends were 4 bases for V and 2 bases for J; bases not matched to a gene: 3. The CDR3 length is 13 residues. Here the CDR3 reads CSVATGGAYEQYF. The CDR3 DNA reads as TGCAGCGTTGCGACAGGGGGAGCCTACGAGCAGTACTTC.

J is TRBJ2-7 and V is TRBV7-6; 8 nucleotides line up with TRBD1. The junction had 9 bases not matched to a gene; V was cut back by 1 base and J by 4 bases. This CDR3 contains 16 residues. Germline lookup yields CDR1 SGHVS and CDR2 FNYEAQ. As DNA, the CDR3 is TGTGCCAGCAGCTTAGGTGCAGGGGGCCCCTTATACGAGCAGTACTTC. Residues: CASSLGAGGPLYEQYF.

The chain carries TRBV7-3 and TRBJ2-1; 8 bases align to TRBD2. Germline CDR1 is SGHTA and CDR2 is FQGTGA. This CDR3 is 17 amino acids long. J lost 2 bases, V lost 2 bases, and 8 bases had no gene match. The CDR3 sequence: CASSLFESGLAYNEQFF. The CDR3 DNA follows: TGTGCCAGCAGCTTATTCGAATCGGGACTAGCCTACAATGAGCAGTTCTTC.

This clone has a single count. The rearrangement uses TRBV19 and TRBJ2-7, with 9 bases aligning to TRBD1. CDR3 length equals 15 residues. Losses at the gene ends were 4 bases for V and 7 bases for J; bases not matched to a gene: 11. The germline V gene encodes CDR1 LNHDA and CDR2 SQIVND (reference sequence). The DNA of the CDR3 is TGTGCCAGTAGTAGCCCGGGACAGGGCCCTGGGGAGCAGTACTTC. This codes for CASSSPGQGPGEQYF.

This clone was observed a handful of times. The chain is built from TRBV5-1 and TRBJ1-4; no definite D call. The CDR3 contains 15 residues. Germline lookup yields CDR1 SGHRS and CDR2 YFSETQ. Deletions cut 0 bases from V and 3 bases from J, with 9 bases between. In DNA, the CDR3 is TGCGCCAGCAGCTTGGGAGGGCGGGCTAATGAAAAACTGTTTTTT. It codes for CASSLGGRANEKLFF.

This rearrangement joins TRBV15 to TRBJ2-7, with 9 bases aligning to TRBD2. This CDR3 comprises 18 residues. With 0 bases clipped from V and 3 bases from J, the junction kept 12 bases outside the gene matches. Germline CDR1 is LNHNV and CDR2 is YYDKDF (reference sequence). The CDR3: CATSRDRYSGGSGYEQYF. The CDR3 nucleotides read TGTGCCACCAGCAGAGATCGCTATAGCGGGGGTTCCGGCTACGAGCAGTACTTC.

This chain joins TRBV4-1 and TRBJ1-2, with 7 bases lining up with TRBD1. Germline V gene sequence: CDR1 MGHRA, CDR2 YSYEKL. The CDR3 length is 15 residues. V was pared by 1 base and J by 2 bases, with 4 bases of the junction left unmatched. CDR3 region: CASSQVPGQNYGYTF. Written as DNA, the CDR3 is TGCGCCAGCAGCCAAGTGCCGGGACAGAACTATGGCTACACCTTC.

The V call is TRBV19, the J call TRBJ1-3; 8 bases agree with TRBD1. Germline assignment: CDR1 LNHDA and CDR2 SQIVND (reference sequence). There are 16 residues in the CDR3. The V and J ends lost 4 bases and 0 bases, in that order; junction bases with no gene match: 5. The CDR3 spells CASSNRDRSSGNTIYF. CDR3 nucleotides: TGTGCCAGTAGTAACCGGGACAGGAGCTCTGGAAACACCATATATTTT.

The genes are TRBV5-1 and TRBJ1-2; D gene ambiguous. The V gene lost 0 bases and the J gene lost 2 bases, with 5 bases spanning the gap. Germline CDR1 and CDR2: SGHRS and YFSETQ. This CDR3 comprises 13 residues. The CDR3 sequence is CASSLVENYGYTF. CDR3 sequence (DNA): TGCGCCAGCAGCTTGGTAGAGAACTATGGCTACACCTTC.

The genes are TRBV9 and TRBJ2-7, with D possibly matching TRBD1 (6 bases). In germline, CDR1 is SGDLS, CDR2 YYNGEE. V dropped 4 bases and J dropped 2 bases, with 13 bases sitting between them. The CDR3 is 14 amino acids. CDR3 in DNA: TGTGCCAGCAGCAATGGACAGAGACCCTACGAGCAGTACTTC. Translated: CASSNGQRPYEQYF.

The V and J genes are TRBV4-2 and TRBJ2-5; 11 bases match TRBD2. This CDR3 is built from 16 residues. Germline V gene sequence: CDR1 LGHNA, CDR2 YNFKEQ. V dropped 0 bases and J dropped 5; count of bases not matched to a gene: 5. Written as DNA, the CDR3 is TGTGCCAGCAGCCAAGATCTTCCTAGCGGGGGGGAGACCCAGTACTTC. This translates into CASSQDLPSGGETQYF.